This T cell receptor (beta chain) comes out of a study of blood T cell repertoires in COVID-19. Study information: In each case, the material was cDNA or gDNA derived from T cells, B-cell-depleted T cells, or PBMCs.

The Seattle patients, enrolled during active infection, were followed longitudinally. TCRdb's table, derived via immunoSEQ multiplex PCR, lists solely in-frame clones and lacks some. The repertoire includes over 150,000 clones, about 87% of them detected once, and under 0.7% sits in the top ten. Sequencing input: peripheral blood. This clonotype originated in a man aged 55 to 69 with COVID-19, enrolled during active disease.

The CDR3 DNA follows: TGTGCCAGCAGCTACGGGACAGGGGGCGACACTGAAGCTTTCTTT. Translation gives CASSYGTGGDTEAFF. The rearrangement joins TRBV9 to TRBJ1-1, with 12 bases fitting TRBD1. The V segment lost 4 bases and the J segment 3 bases; nucleotides outside the gene matches: 4. The length of the CDR3 is 15 residues. Germline V gene sequence: CDR1 SGDLS, CDR2 YYNGEE.